A selection of T cell receptor beta chains follows, all from one sample in a study of cytomegalovirus exposure and HLA in healthy donors. Using immunoSEQ multiplex PCR, the repertoire was profiled, and TCRdb retains in-frame clones only, with some absent. This table holds 77,000 or so clones, 75% to 85% found once. The sample comprised PBMCs. Receptor source: a man in his 70s in good health and CMV-seropositive. The CDR3 runs from the conserved cysteine through the conserved F or W. Each record gives: clone size, J gene, V gene, D gene, CDR3 DNA, CDR3 protein. D genes are given only for firm matches. Expanded clones get a size class; other rows say once, few or many, or leave the size out.

- TRBJ2-5 TRBV5-1 - TGCGCCAGCAGCTTCCAGGGCGAAGAGACCCAGTACTTC CASSFQGEETQYF
- TRBJ2-7 TRBV5-4 - TGTGCCAGCAGCTTGGCCCACGGGGTTAACTACGAGCAGTACTTC CASSLAHGVNYEQYF
few TRBJ1-6 TRBV7-2 TRBD1 TGTGCCAGCAGCTTAGGGACAGGGGTGGGTTCACCCCTCCACTTT CASSLGTGVGSPLHF
- TRBJ2-1 TRBV30 TRBD2 TGTGCCTGGAGGTTAGCGGGAGGGAGGAATGAGCAGTTCTTC CAWRLAGGRNEQFF
- TRBJ1-2 TRBV28 - TGTGCCAGCAGCTCCGCCCAGGGGAACTATGGCTACACCTTC CASSSAQGNYGYTF
- TRBJ2-7 TRBV28 - TGTGCCAGCAGTTGGAGCTGGGACGAGCAGTACTTC CASSWSWDEQYF
- TRBJ2-1 TRBV19 TRBD1 TGTGCCAGTAGTATGCAGACAGGGTACAATGAGCAGTTCTTC CASSMQTGYNEQFF
- TRBJ2-3 TRBV5-3 - TGTGCCAGAAGCTTGGTAGGAGGGCCTAGCACAGATACGCAGTATTTT CARSLVGGPSTDTQYF
- TRBJ1-4 TRBV11-2 - TGTGCCAGCAGCTTAGCCCAGGGGAGGGAACTGTTTTTT CASSLAQGRELFF
- TRBJ2-5 TRBV5-1 TRBD2 TGCGCCAGCAGCTCCGCGGGGGGGATAAGAGAAGGAACCCAGTACTTC CASSSAGGIREGTQYF
- TRBJ2-1 TRBV5-1 TRBD1 TGCGCCAGCAGCTCGGGACAGGGCTCCTACAATGAGCAGTTCTTC CASSSGQGSYNEQFF
- TRBJ1-1 TRBV5-1 TRBD1 TGCGCCAGCAGCTTCCCTCCAGGGGGTGAAGCTTTCTTT CASSFPPGGEAFF
- TRBJ2-5 TRBV11-2 TRBD1 TGTGCCAGCAGCTTACCGGGACAGGTAGAGACCCAGTACTTC CASSLPGQVETQYF
- TRBJ2-1 TRBV11-2 TRBD2 TGTGCCAGCAGCCGCCGGACTAGCGGGAGTGTGTCCAATGAGCAGTTCTTC CASSRRTSGSVSNEQFF
- TRBJ2-5 TRBV10-3 TRBD2 TGTGCCATCAGCGATCCAGGGCGGGGGGAGACCCAGTACTTC CAISDPGRGETQYF
- TRBJ1-2 TRBV6-6 TRBD1 TGTGCCAGCGGGGGACAGAACTATGGCTACACCTTC CASGGQNYGYTF
few TRBJ2-7 TRBV6-1 TRBD1 TGTGCCAGCACGGACAGGGGAGACAGCGAGCAGTACTTC CASTDRGDSEQYF
once TRBJ1-2 TRBV7-2 TRBD1 TGTGCCAGCAGCTTCGTCGGACAGGGGGGGTCGAATGGCTACACCTTC CASSFVGQGGSNGYTF
- TRBJ2-1 TRBV7-9 TRBD2 TGTGCCAGCAGGGGGACTAGCGGGGGGGCCTACAATGAGCAGTTCTTC CASRGTSGGAYNEQFF
- TRBJ1-4 TRBV5-1 - TGCGCCAGCAGCTTGGGGCAGGTTAATGAAAAACTGTTTTTT CASSLGQVNEKLFF
- TRBJ2-1 TRBV7-2 TRBD1 TGTGCCAGCAGCCCTAGGGGGACAGGGGCGTACAATGAGCAGTTCTTC CASSPRGTGAYNEQFF
- TRBJ2-3 TRBV2 - TGTGCCAGCAAGATGGCAGGGGGCACAGATACGCAGTATTTT CASKMAGGTDTQYF
- TRBJ2-7 TRBV7-2 TRBD1 TGTGCCAGCAGCTTACGACAGGGGATAAACGAGCAGTACTTC CASSLRQGINEQYF